Listed below are T cell receptor beta chains from one sample, sequenced in a study of T cells in Graves' hyperthyroidism and ophthalmopathy. Using its own MiXCR run on the multiplex PCR reads, TCRdb lists one record per CDR3 protein. The sample consists of 350,000 to 450,000 distinct CDR3 sequences, over 13% of them appearing once. The specimen was blood. The receptors here all came from a man aged 50 to 60 with Graves' ophthalmopathy. Each CDR3 is given with its conserved first and last residue. Fields, in order: V gene, clone size, CDR3 length, J gene, D gene, CDR3 protein, CDR3 DNA. A D gene is named only where the DNA matches it firmly. The listing skips clone size in some rows; elsewhere it reads once, few, many or a size class.

V gene: TRBV27; clone size: .; CDR3 length: 15; J gene: TRBJ2-7; D gene: .; CDR3 protein: CASSTGQDYNYEQYF; CDR3 DNA: TGTGCCAGCAGTACGGGCCAGGACTATAACTACGAGCAGTACTTC
V gene: TRBV27; clone size: .; CDR3 length: 15; J gene: TRBJ2-7; D gene: TRBD1; CDR3 protein: CASNSVRDRANEQYF; CDR3 DNA: TGTGCCAGCAATTCAGTCCGGGACAGGGCGAACGAGCAGTACTTC
V gene: TRBV11-3; clone size: many; CDR3 length: 15; J gene: TRBJ2-1; D gene: .; CDR3 protein: CASSPTGWGYNEQFF; CDR3 DNA: TGTGCCAGCAGCCCGACAGGCTGGGGTTACAATGAGCAGTTCTTC
V gene: TRBV12-3/TRBV12-4; clone size: .; CDR3 length: 15; J gene: TRBJ2-7; D gene: TRBD2; CDR3 protein: CASSRGLAGVDEQYF; CDR3 DNA: TGTGCCAGCAGTCGGGGACTAGCGGGAGTGGACGAGCAGTACTTC
V gene: TRBV5-1; clone size: many; CDR3 length: 13; J gene: TRBJ2-7; D gene: .; CDR3 protein: CASSLDYFGEQYF; CDR3 DNA: TGCGCCAGCAGCTTGGACTATTTCGGCGAGCAGTACTTC
V gene: TRBV5-1; clone size: .; CDR3 length: 15; J gene: TRBJ2-5; D gene: TRBD1; CDR3 protein: CASSLYRGSGETQYF; CDR3 DNA: TGCGCCAGCAGCCTCTACAGGGGGTCGGGAGAGACCCAGTACTTC
V gene: TRBV9; clone size: few; CDR3 length: 20; J gene: TRBJ2-5; D gene: TRBD1; CDR3 protein: CASSVATGGAGLIGQETQYF; CDR3 DNA: TGTGCCAGCAGCGTAGCTACAGGGGGCGCTGGATTGATAGGGCAAGAGACCCAGTACTTC
V gene: TRBV15; clone size: many; CDR3 length: 14; J gene: TRBJ2-7; D gene: .; CDR3 protein: CATSRDGSSYEQYF; CDR3 DNA: TGTGCCACCAGCAGAGACGGGTCCTCCTACGAGCAGTACTTC
V gene: TRBV30; clone size: many; CDR3 length: 13; J gene: TRBJ2-7; D gene: .; CDR3 protein: CAWGTSRAYEQYF; CDR3 DNA: TGTGCCTGGGGGACATCGCGGGCCTACGAGCAGTACTTC
V gene: TRBV11-3; clone size: few; CDR3 length: 14; J gene: TRBJ2-7; D gene: .; CDR3 protein: CASSQALGRYEQYF; CDR3 DNA: TGTGCCAGCAGCCAAGCCCTAGGGAGGTACGAGCAGTACTTC
V gene: TRBV9; clone size: few; CDR3 length: 14; J gene: TRBJ2-1; D gene: .; CDR3 protein: CASSVGISANEQFF; CDR3 DNA: TGTGCCAGCAGCGTAGGAATTTCGGCCAATGAGCAGTTCTTC
V gene: TRBV6-9; clone size: many; CDR3 length: 16; J gene: TRBJ1-6; D gene: .; CDR3 protein: CASSYRAVTSASPLHF; CDR3 DNA: TGTGCCAGCAGTTATCGGGCAGTAACGTCGGCTTCACCCCTCCACTTT
V gene: TRBV29-1; clone size: many; CDR3 length: 12; J gene: TRBJ2-3; D gene: .; CDR3 protein: CSVERGPDTQYF; CDR3 DNA: TGCAGCGTTGAAAGGGGACCAGATACGCAGTATTTT
V gene: TRBV30; clone size: many; CDR3 length: 11; J gene: TRBJ1-1; D gene: .; CDR3 protein: CAWSAYTEAFF; CDR3 DNA: TGTGCCTGGAGCGCTTACACTGAAGCTTTCTTT
V gene: TRBV5-1; clone size: many; CDR3 length: 13; J gene: TRBJ2-7; D gene: .; CDR3 protein: CASSASRGGEQYF; CDR3 DNA: TGCGCCAGCAGCGCCAGCCGGGGCGGCGAGCAGTACTTC
V gene: TRBV5-4; clone size: few; CDR3 length: 15; J gene: TRBJ2-5; D gene: .; CDR3 protein: CASSTEGALGETQYF; CDR3 DNA: TGTGCCAGCAGCACGGAGGGGGCCCTGGGGGAGACCCAGTACTTC
V gene: TRBV7-7; clone size: .; CDR3 length: 13; J gene: TRBJ2-3; D gene: .; CDR3 protein: CASSMGSTDTQYF; CDR3 DNA: TGTGCTAGCAGTATGGGTAGCACAGATACGCAGTATTTT
V gene: TRBV9; clone size: .; CDR3 length: 16; J gene: TRBJ2-3; D gene: .; CDR3 protein: CASSARPWADTDTQYF; CDR3 DNA: TGTGCCAGCAGCGCCCGCCCGTGGGCGGACACAGATACGCAGTATTTT
V gene: TRBV30; clone size: many; CDR3 length: 14; J gene: TRBJ1-2; D gene: .; CDR3 protein: CAWSVRGGMGGYTF; CDR3 DNA: TGTGCCTGGAGTGTACGTGGGGGTATGGGTGGCTACACCTTC
V gene: TRBV28; clone size: many; CDR3 length: 17; J gene: TRBJ2-1; D gene: .; CDR3 protein: CASSLNRGARSYNEQFF; CDR3 DNA: TGTGCCAGCAGTTTGAATAGGGGGGCTCGGTCCTACAATGAGCAGTTCTTC
V gene: TRBV2; clone size: many; CDR3 length: 15; J gene: TRBJ1-3; D gene: .; CDR3 protein: CASSPLEGAGNTIYF; CDR3 DNA: TGTGCCAGCAGCCCCCTGGAAGGGGCTGGAAACACCATATATTTT
V gene: TRBV27; clone size: .; CDR3 length: 15; J gene: TRBJ1-1; D gene: .; CDR3 protein: CASSPRQILVTEAFF; CDR3 DNA: TGTGCCAGCAGTCCCCGACAGATCTTGGTTACTGAAGCTTTCTTT
V gene: TRBV27; clone size: .; CDR3 length: 15; J gene: TRBJ2-7; D gene: TRBD2; CDR3 protein: CAGSFASGGSYEQYF; CDR3 DNA: TGTGCCGGCAGTTTCGCTAGCGGGGGCTCCTACGAGCAGTACTTC
V gene: TRBV19; clone size: few; CDR3 length: 11; J gene: TRBJ2-7; D gene: .; CDR3 protein: CASSIGYEQYF; CDR3 DNA: TGTGCCAGTAGTATAGGGTACGAGCAGTACTTC
V gene: TRBV29-1; clone size: few; CDR3 length: 13; J gene: TRBJ1-1; D gene: TRBD1; CDR3 protein: CSVRQGMNTEAFF; CDR3 DNA: TGCAGCGTTCGACAGGGGATGAACACTGAAGCTTTCTTT
V gene: TRBV7-3; clone size: .; CDR3 length: 13; J gene: TRBJ2-4; D gene: .; CDR3 protein: CASSPIAKNIQYF; CDR3 DNA: TGTGCCAGCAGCCCCATAGCCAAAAACATTCAGTACTTC
V gene: TRBV10-3; clone size: .; CDR3 length: 16; J gene: TRBJ2-1; D gene: .; CDR3 protein: CAISPDGSRSYNEQFF; CDR3 DNA: TGTGCCATCAGCCCCGATGGGAGTCGGTCCTACAATGAGCAGTTCTTC
V gene: TRBV9; clone size: few; CDR3 length: 16; J gene: TRBJ2-5; D gene: TRBD2; CDR3 protein: CASSVASGRRGETQYF; CDR3 DNA: TGTGCCAGCAGCGTAGCTAGCGGGAGACGGGGAGAGACCCAGTACTTC
V gene: TRBV6-5; clone size: few; CDR3 length: 14; J gene: TRBJ2-5; D gene: .; CDR3 protein: CASSYWTFQETQYF; CDR3 DNA: TGTGCCAGCAGTTACTGGACGTTCCAAGAGACCCAGTACTTC
V gene: TRBV19; clone size: .; CDR3 length: 15; J gene: TRBJ2-3; D gene: TRBD1; CDR3 protein: CASSTWTGGGDTQYF; CDR3 DNA: TGTGCCAGTAGTACGTGGACAGGGGGAGGCGATACGCAGTATTTT
V gene: TRBV11-2; clone size: .; CDR3 length: 16; J gene: TRBJ2-1; D gene: TRBD2; CDR3 protein: CASSRQSSGPYNEQFF; CDR3 DNA: TGTGCCAGCAGCCGCCAGTCTAGCGGACCCTACAATGAGCAGTTCTTC
V gene: TRBV5-1; clone size: few; CDR3 length: 14; J gene: TRBJ2-4; D gene: .; CDR3 protein: CASSLEHRGNIQYF; CDR3 DNA: TGCGCCAGCAGCTTGGAGCATCGCGGAAACATTCAGTACTTC
V gene: TRBV20-1; clone size: .; CDR3 length: 12; J gene: TRBJ2-1; D gene: .; CDR3 protein: CSAIPLGNEQFF; CDR3 DNA: TGCAGTGCCATCCCCCTCGGCAATGAGCAGTTCTTC
V gene: TRBV11-3; clone size: .; CDR3 length: 15; J gene: TRBJ2-7; D gene: .; CDR3 protein: CASSGGLADTYEQYF; CDR3 DNA: TGTGCCAGCAGCGGGGGGCTAGCGGACACCTACGAGCAGTACTTC
V gene: TRBV3-1; clone size: many; CDR3 length: 16; J gene: TRBJ1-1; D gene: .; CDR3 protein: CASSQESGKQNTEAFF; CDR3 DNA: TGTGCCAGCAGCCAAGAATCAGGCAAGCAGAACACTGAAGCTTTCTTT
V gene: TRBV27; clone size: many; CDR3 length: 16; J gene: TRBJ2-3; D gene: .; CDR3 protein: CASSSSGPKNTDTQYF; CDR3 DNA: TGTGCCAGCAGTTCATCAGGCCCTAAAAACACAGATACGCAGTATTTT
V gene: TRBV6-1; clone size: few; CDR3 length: 12; J gene: TRBJ2-7; D gene: .; CDR3 protein: CASQDHSYEQYF; CDR3 DNA: TGTGCCAGCCAGGACCACTCCTACGAGCAGTACTTC
V gene: TRBV29-1; clone size: few; CDR3 length: 11; J gene: TRBJ1-1; D gene: .; CDR3 protein: CSGGKNTEAFF; CDR3 DNA: TGCAGTGGGGGGAAGAACACTGAAGCTTTCTTT
V gene: TRBV7-9; clone size: many; CDR3 length: 15; J gene: TRBJ2-1; D gene: .; CDR3 protein: CASSLFGGGFDEQFF; CDR3 DNA: TGTGCCAGCAGCTTATTCGGAGGGGGCTTCGATGAGCAGTTCTTC
V gene: TRBV28; clone size: .; CDR3 length: 12; J gene: TRBJ2-2; D gene: .; CDR3 protein: CASSFSPGELFF; CDR3 DNA: TGTGCCAGCAGTTTCAGCCCCGGGGAGCTGTTTTTT
V gene: TRBV24-1; clone size: few; CDR3 length: 14; J gene: TRBJ1-2; D gene: TRBD1; CDR3 protein: CATSADRQGHGYTF; CDR3 DNA: TGTGCCACCAGTGCCGATAGACAGGGTCATGGCTACACCTTC
V gene: TRBV5-8; clone size: many; CDR3 length: 13; J gene: TRBJ2-3; D gene: .; CDR3 protein: CASSPVQGDTQYF; CDR3 DNA: TGTGCCAGCAGCCCAGTCCAGGGTGATACGCAGTATTTT
V gene: TRBV6-1; clone size: few; CDR3 length: 17; J gene: TRBJ1-5; D gene: .; CDR3 protein: CASTQTPNRLINQPQHF; CDR3 DNA: TGTGCCAGCACCCAGACCCCGAACCGCCTTATCAATCAGCCCCAGCATTTT
V gene: TRBV2; clone size: many; CDR3 length: 13; J gene: TRBJ1-2; D gene: .; CDR3 protein: CASNQGSDYGYTF; CDR3 DNA: TGTGCCAGCAACCAGGGGTCTGACTATGGCTACACCTTC